This T cell receptor (beta chain) was sequenced for a study of blood T cell repertoires in COVID-19. The CDR3 is 17 amino acids. J was trimmed by 8 bases and V by 0 bases; bases with no gene match: 4. Germline CDR1 and CDR2: KGHSH and LQKENI. This clone was counted once. TCRdb keeps only in-frame clones here, not all; method: immunoSEQ multiplex PCR. The sample carries about 160,000 clones, around 81% recorded once. The sample was peripheral blood. The sequence was obtained from a man in his 60s with active or convalescent COVID-19. The chain links TRBV18 to TRBJ2-1; 16 nucleotides line up with TRBD2. CDR3: CASSPPGLAGGLDEQFF. The CDR3 DNA sequence: TGTGCCAGCTCACCACCGGGACTAGCGGGGGGGCTCGATGAGCAGTTCTTC.